This is a list of T cell receptor beta chains from one sample in a study of cytomegalovirus exposure and HLA in healthy donors. Only in-frame clones appear in the TCRdb table, and some are missing; sequencing was by immunoSEQ multiplex PCR. The sample has over 60,000 clones; around 96% are singletons. The specimen sequenced was PBMCs. The receptors stem from a man younger than 35 in good health and CMV-seronegative. Each CDR3 is given with its conserved first and last residue. D genes are given only for firm matches. Clone size is shown for a subset of rows, as once, few, many or a class of expanded clone.

-	TRBV18	TRBJ2-5	-	TGTGCCAGCTCACCCCCCTCAGTGGAGACCCAGTACTTC	CASSPPSVETQYF
-	TRBV28	TRBJ1-5	-	TGTGCCAGCAGCTTACTGAGTAGTCAGCCCCAGCATTTT	CASSLLSSQPQHF
once	TRBV28	TRBJ2-7	TRBD1	TGTGCCAGCAGTATGACAGGGCTAGGACACTACGAGCAGTACTTC	CASSMTGLGHYEQYF
-	TRBV18	TRBJ2-5	TRBD1	TGTGCCAGCTCACGGAACCGGGACAGGATTTTCCAAGAGACCCAGTACTTC	CASSRNRDRIFQETQYF
once	TRBV4-3	TRBJ1-2	-	TGCGCCAGCAGCCAAGGGGGGACAACTTATGGCTACACCTTC	CASSQGGTTYGYTF
-	TRBV9	TRBJ1-1	TRBD1	TGTGCCAGCACATCACAGGGGGCTGAAGCTTTCTTT	CASTSQGAEAFF
-	TRBV30	TRBJ1-1	-	TGTGCCTGGAGTAGCGCAGGGCCCGAAGCTTTCTTT	CAWSSAGPEAFF
-	TRBV5-1	TRBJ2-7	TRBD1	TGCGCCAGCAGCCCCGGGACAGGTAGGCGGAACGAGCAGTACTTC	CASSPGTGRRNEQYF
-	TRBV30	TRBJ1-4	TRBD1	TGTGCCTGGAGTGTCGGGACAGGGAATGAAAAACTGTTTTTT	CAWSVGTGNEKLFF
-	TRBV27	TRBJ2-7	-	TGTGCCAGCAGTTGGGCCATAACCTACGAGCAGTACTTC	CASSWAITYEQYF
-	TRBV7-2	TRBJ1-3	-	TGTGCCAGCAGCTTACTTGTCGGCGGTACCATATATTTT	CASSLLVGGTIYF
few	TRBV9	TRBJ2-1	-	TGTGCCAGCAGCGGGGGTTTGGGCGGGAAATACAATGAGCAGTTCTTC	CASSGGLGGKYNEQFF
-	TRBV28	TRBJ2-4	-	TGTGCCAGCAGTAGAGGGGGGGAGGCCAAAAACATTCAGTACTTC	CASSRGGEAKNIQYF
once	TRBV6-5	TRBJ1-1	-	TGTGCCAGCAGTTACTACTCAGGAGGGACTGAAGCTTTCTTT	CASSYYSGGTEAFF
once	TRBV4-1	TRBJ1-1	-	TGCGCCAGCAGCCAAGTCGGGGATACTGAAGCTTTCTTT	CASSQVGDTEAFF
once	TRBV5-1	TRBJ2-4	TRBD1	TGCGCCAGCAGCATTCCTATCTCGGGGGACAGGGGAAAAGCTTCGGCCAAAAACATTCAGTACTTC	CASSIPISGDRGKASAKNIQYF
-	TRBV10-3	TRBJ2-5	TRBD2	TGTGCCTCCCGGTCAGCGGGGGTTCAAGAGACCCAGTACTTC	CASRSAGVQETQYF
-	TRBV6-5	TRBJ2-3	-	TGTGCCAGCAGTTCTACCCGCACAGATACGCAGTATTTT	CASSSTRTDTQYF
once	TRBV9	TRBJ1-2	-	TGTGCCAGCAGCGTAGGCAGCGACCCCTACCACAAGCTGTGCTTC	CASSVGSDPYHKLCF
-	TRBV7-9	TRBJ1-2	-	TGTGCCAGCAGTTCACCAGGGGACCATGGCTACACCTTC	CASSSPGDHGYTF
-	TRBV7-9	TRBJ1-5	TRBD1	TGTGCCAGCAGCCCGAGCACAGGGGGCGGTCAGCCCCAGCATTTT	CASSPSTGGGQPQHF
-	TRBV4-1	TRBJ2-7	TRBD1	TGCGCCAGCAGGCCAGGGACAGGGTCCAAGCAGTACTTC	CASRPGTGSKQYF
-	TRBV19	TRBJ1-2	TRBD1	TGTGCCAGTAGTCAACAGGGGTATGGCTACACCTTC	CASSQQGYGYTF
-	TRBV4-1	TRBJ1-2	-	TGCGCCAGCAGCCAAGATTTCGGGGGGCGTATAAGTGGCTACACCTTC	CASSQDFGGRISGYTF
medium-sized	TRBV27	TRBJ2-7	-	TGTGCCAGCAGTTTTAGGGGCTTGTCCGCCGAGCAGTACTTC	CASSFRGLSAEQYF
-	TRBV12-5	TRBJ1-1	-	TGTGCTAGTGGTTTGCAGGGCAGGAAAACTGAAGCTTTCTTT	CASGLQGRKTEAFF
-	TRBV18	TRBJ1-2	TRBD1	TGTGCCAGCTCGGGGACTGGGACAGTTGGCTACACCTTC	CASSGTGTVGYTF
-	TRBV10-3	TRBJ2-3	-	TGTGCCACAAACGGGGTCAGAGACACAGATACGCAGTATTTT	CATNGVRDTDTQYF
-	TRBV7-9	TRBJ2-3	TRBD2	TGTGCCAGCAGCCCACCGGGACTAAGCACAGATACGCAGTATTTT	CASSPPGLSTDTQYF
-	TRBV4-2	TRBJ2-3	-	TGTGCCAGCAGCCAAGAACTCGACACAGGGAGGGCCACAGATACGCAGTATTTT	CASSQELDTGRATDTQYF
-	TRBV6-1	TRBJ1-2	-	TGTGCCAGCAGTGAAACAGGCTATGGCTACACCTTC	CASSETGYGYTF
-	TRBV18	TRBJ1-3	-	TGTGCCAGCTCACCAAACGGGGATGGAAACACCATATATTTT	CASSPNGDGNTIYF
-	TRBV5-1	TRBJ2-7	-	TGCGCCAGCAGCTTGGTGGTGTTTGCGGATGAGCAGTACTTC	CASSLVVFADEQYF
-	TRBV28	TRBJ2-7	-	TGTGCCAGCAGCCGGAATACTAGGTACGAGCAGTACTTC	CASSRNTRYEQYF
-	TRBV30	TRBJ1-2	-	TGTGCCTGGAGTGTACGGGGGTGGTTTGTCTACACCTTC	CAWSVRGWFVYTF
-	TRBV6-1	TRBJ2-1	-	TGTGCCAGCAGCCTACTTGAGCAGTTCTTC	CASSLLEQFF
-	TRBV5-1	TRBJ1-1	TRBD1	TGCGCCAGCACCGCCCGACAGGGGGCTTTGAACACTGAAGCTTTCTTT	CASTARQGALNTEAFF